Given below is one T cell receptor beta chain in context. The germline V gene has CDR1 MNHEY and CDR2 SVGEGT. This CDR3 spans 16 amino acids. V was pared by 0 bases and J by 3 bases, with 15 bases between. The data were obtained in a study of blood T cell repertoires in COVID-19. Study-level background: The United States, Italy and Spain provided the acute and convalescent COVID-19 samples. In each case, the material was cDNA or gDNA derived from T cells, B-cell-depleted T cells, or PBMCs.

In the original analysis: Counts of nucleated cells, estimated from reference gene primer amplification, were obtained. Data came from immunoSEQ multiplex PCR; TCRdb stores just in-frame clones and leaves some out. D and trimming come from the DNA, and the V and J calls and clone size come from that table. Among 200,000 to 300,000 clones, approximately 83% were seen once, and the ten largest hold more than 25%. The clonotype comes from a man in his forties with acute or convalescent COVID-19. Sequencing used peripheral blood. The chain combines TRBV6-2 or TRBV6-3 with TRBJ2-7, with D possibly being TRBD1 (6 bases). The CDR3 protein is CASSYSERTVSYEQYF. CDR3 coding DNA: TGTGCCAGCAGTTACTCGGAAAGGACAGTTAGCTACGAGCAGTACTTC.